This entry is about one T cell receptor (beta chain). The sample originates from a study of shared clonotypes between healthy human individuals. It was CD45RO-negative cells, positively selected for CCR7, that made up naive CD8 cells, with terminally differentiated effector memory CD45RA+ cells excluded. Profiled with immunoSEQ multiplex PCR; TCRdb holds only in-frame clones, not every one. This table holds about 590,000 clones, roughly 96% found once. From germline, CDR1 is SQVTM and CDR2 ANQGSEA. The CDR3 has 18 amino acids. The junction had 16 bases not matched to a gene; V was cut back by 4 bases and J by 6 bases.

Sequencing was done on a sample of naive CD8+ T cells sorted from blood. The chain combines TRBV29-1 with TRBJ2-2; 11 nucleotides align to TRBD2. The TCR originated in a woman in her twenties or thirties in good health. CDR3 coding DNA: TGCAGCGTTGCCCTACTGACTAGCGGGGATGGATGGGCCGGGGAGCTGTTTTTT. Amino acids: CSVALLTSGDGWAGELFF.